These 30 T cell receptor beta chains originate from one sample sequenced in a study of technical replicates of blood from a handful of donors. Repertoires were generated with immunoSEQ multiplex PCR, while TCRdb's copy carries only in-frame clones and drops some. The table lists about 93,000 clones, 95% of them singletons. The specimen sequenced was T cells isolated from PBMCs. The receptors stem from a human donor in good health.

DNA for the CDR3: TGTGCCAGCAGTGATCCGGGAGGGAGGAGTCTTGGCTACACCTTC. Translating gives CASSDPGGRSLGYTF. V gene TRBV25-1 combines with J gene TRBJ1-2; D unclear. Trimming cost V 3 bases and J 7 bases, with 18 bases left between them. The CDR3 runs 15 residues. Germline CDR1 is MGHDK and CDR2 is SYGVNS.

The V and J genes are TRBV28 and TRBJ1-2; D possibly corresponds to TRBD1 (6 bases). The germline gives CDR1 MDHEN, CDR2 SYDVKM. The CDR3 is made up of 15 amino acids. Trimming removed 4 bases at V and 7 bases at J, with 19 bases between. The CDR3 region is CASSSPGESYGGYTF. The CDR3 nucleotides read TGTGCCAGCAGTTCCCCAGGGGAGAGTTATGGTGGCTACACCTTC.

The J gene is TRBJ1-4, the V gene TRBV25-1; tentative D call: TRBD1 (6 bases). Germline loops: CDR1 MGHDK, CDR2 SYGVNS. CDR3 length: 12 amino acids. Trimming pared 9 bases from V and 8 bases from J, leaving 13 bases between. Here the CDR3 DNA reads TGTGCCAGTGGGGGGGCATTAGAAAAACTGTTTTTT. Amino acids: CASGGALEKLFF.

V gene TRBV10-3 combines with J gene TRBJ2-3, with a tentative D call TRBD1 (6 bases). V was pared by 7 bases and J by 1 base, with 12 bases between. Looked up from germline, CDR1 is ENHRY and CDR2 is SYGVKD. This CDR3 spans 14 amino acids. The CDR3 region is CAITGEFGTDTQYF. The CDR3 DNA is TGTGCCATCACAGGGGAGTTCGGCACAGATACGCAGTATTTT.

The chain couples TRBV6-1 to TRBJ2-3; TRBD2 matches at 11 bases. Germline V CDR1 and CDR2: MNHNS, SASEGT. Trimming took 8 bases from V and 6 from J; bases not matched to a gene: 10. This CDR3 comprises 15 residues. The CDR3 DNA is TGTGCCAGCGGCCCTCTAGCGGGAGGCGTGGATACGCAGTATTTT. It yields the protein CASGPLAGGVDTQYF.

V and J are TRBV6-1 and TRBJ1-2, with 8 bases matching TRBD1. The CDR3 loop spans 14 amino acids. V shed 3 bases and J 8 bases; nucleotides not matched to a gene: 8. The germline gives CDR1 MNHNS, CDR2 SASEGT. CDR3 nucleotides: TGTGCCAGCAGTGACACTGTGACAGGGGAGGGCTACACCTTC. Residues: CASSDTVTGEGYTF.

The chain carries TRBV7-2 and TRBJ1-2; D unclear. V lost 5 bases and J lost 3, with 13 bases in between. Germline CDR1 and CDR2: SGHTA and FQGNSA. The CDR3 is 14 residues long. The CDR3 loop is CASSRPWLDYGYTF. CDR3 bases: TGTGCCAGCAGCCGCCCGTGGCTTGACTATGGCTACACCTTC.

The CDR3 region has the DNA TGCGCCAGCAGGTCCTCGGGGGGGGACACCGGGGAGCTGTTTTTT. Its protein is CASRSSGGDTGELFF. The chain has TRBV5-1 and TRBJ2-2; 8 bases are shared with TRBD2. V lost 5 bases, J lost 3 bases, and 6 bases stayed unmatched. The CDR3 runs 15 residues. Germline loops: CDR1 SGHRS, CDR2 YFSETQ.

This chain links TRBV7-9 with TRBJ2-1; D is uncertain. The CDR3 has 9 residues. From germline, CDR1 is SEHNR and CDR2 FQNEAQ (reference sequence). The V gene lost 11 bases and the J gene lost 9 bases, with 8 bases spanning the gap. CDR3 loop: CAHDTEQFF. The CDR3 region has the DNA TGTGCCCACGACACTGAGCAGTTCTTC.

The rearrangement uses TRBV5-1 and TRBJ1-1; possible D gene TRBD1, 5 bases. The V gene lost 5 bases and the J gene lost 1 base, with 9 bases spanning the gap. This CDR3 contains 13 residues. Germline V gene lookup returns CDR1 SGHRS and CDR2 YFSETQ. The CDR3 DNA sequence: TGCGCCAGCAGAAAGCAGGGGAACACTGAAGCTTTCTTT. Its translation: CASRKQGNTEAFF. The full variable domain, completed using reference TRBV5-1 and TRBJ1-1, is KAGVTQTPRYLIKTRGQQVTLSCSPISGHRSVSWYQQTPGQGLQFLFEYFSETQRNKGNFPGRFSGRQFSNSRSEMNVSTLELGDSALYLCASRKQGNTEAFFGQGTRLTVV.

This chain uses TRBV19 with TRBJ2-7; possible D gene TRBD1, 6 bases. This CDR3 is 13 amino acids long. Germline-derived CDR1 and CDR2 are LNHDA and SQIVND (reference sequence). Trimming shortened V by 5 bases and J by 0 bases, and 8 bases separated the two germline ends. The CDR3 loop reads CASSWTDSYEQYF. The CDR3 DNA is TGTGCCAGTAGTTGGACAGACTCCTACGAGCAGTACTTC.

The chain couples TRBV7-9 to TRBJ2-7; 9 positions match TRBD1. V lost 5 bases, J lost 2 bases, and 10 bases stayed unmatched. CDR1 SEHNR and CDR2 FQNEAQ come from the germline V gene (reference sequence). The CDR3 spans 16 residues. CDR3 region: CASSAPPGQGAYEQYF. In DNA form, the CDR3 reads TGTGCCAGCAGCGCCCCCCCGGGACAGGGCGCCTACGAGCAGTACTTC.

In its sample, this clone was seen once. The chain combines TRBV19 with TRBJ2-1; tentatively, D is TRBD2 (7 bases). This CDR3 comprises 20 residues. V dropped 1 base and J dropped 4 bases, with 26 bases sitting between them. Germline V gene lookup returns CDR1 LNHDA and CDR2 SQIVND (reference sequence). CDR3 bases: TGTGCCAGTAGTATAGTTAAGGGGACATCTAGCGGTTGGGGTTACAATGAGCAGTTCTTC. Its protein is CASSIVKGTSSGWGYNEQFF.

This chain joins TRBV18 and TRBJ2-7, with 10 bases aligning to TRBD1. The CDR3 length is 14 residues. The V gene end was trimmed by 5 bases and the J gene end by 3 bases; junction bases not matched to a gene: 4. Germline values: CDR1 KGHSH, CDR2 LQKENI. As DNA, the CDR3 is TGTGCCAGCTCAAGCCGGGACAGGGGCTACGAGCAGTACTTC. Its translation: CASSSRDRGYEQYF.

V usage is TRBV4-1 and J usage is TRBJ2-1, with no clear D. Germline V gene sequence: CDR1 MGHRA, CDR2 YSYEKL. The CDR3 is 13 residues long. The V end was cut by 0 bases, the J end by 11 bases, with 11 bases between. CDR3 in DNA: TGCGCCAGCAGCCAAGAAGTTCCGAGGCAGCAGTTCTTC. It codes for CASSQEVPRQQFF.

This rearrangement joins TRBV7-8 to TRBJ1-3; a weak D match, TRBD1 (6 bases). The CDR3 has 15 residues. Trimming removed 1 base at V and 2 bases at J, with 9 bases between. CDR1 and CDR2 from the germline V gene are SGHVS and FQNEAQ. This CDR3 reads CASSLDPGAGNTIYF. Here the CDR3 DNA reads TGTGCCAGCAGCTTAGACCCAGGGGCTGGAAACACCATATATTTT.

The chain couples TRBV7-3 to TRBJ1-6, with 11 nucleotides matching TRBD1. The CDR3 length is 15 residues. Germline V gives CDR1 SGHTA, CDR2 FQGTGA. The J segment lost 7 bases and the V segment lost 2 bases, leaving 1 base of the junction unmatched. CDR3 in DNA: TGTGCCAGCAGCTTACGGGACAGGGGGAATTCACCCCTCCACTTT. Its protein is CASSLRDRGNSPLHF. Full variable domain (missing parts from reference TRBV7-3 and TRBJ1-6): GAGVSQTPSNKVTEKGKYVELRCDPISGHTALYWYRQSLGQGPEFLIYFQGTGAADDSGLPNDRFFAVRPEGSVSTLKIQRTERGDSAVYLCASSLRDRGNSPLHFGNGTRLTVT.

This sequence joins TRBV5-1 and TRBJ2-7, with 8 bases identical to TRBD1. Per germline, CDR1 SGHRS and CDR2 YFSETQ. The CDR3 is made up of 13 amino acids. The V and J ends lost 6 bases and 5 bases, in that order; junction bases with no gene match: 7. The CDR3 protein is CASTSTGDHEQYF. As DNA, the CDR3 is TGCGCCAGCACTTCGACAGGGGATCACGAGCAGTACTTC.

This clone was counted a few times. The chain joins TRBV5-1 to TRBJ1-1, with a possible D match to TRBD1 (5 bases). The CDR3 extends over 14 amino acids. Germline values: CDR1 SGHRS, CDR2 YFSETQ. Deletions cut 0 bases from V and 4 bases from J, with 10 bases between. In nucleotides, the CDR3 is TGCGCCAGCAGCTTGGAGGCCCAGGGCACTGAAGCTTTCTTT. As protein: CASSLEAQGTEAFF. Looking up the rest from reference TRBV5-1 and TRBJ1-1 gives the full variable domain: KAGVTQTPRYLIKTRGQQVTLSCSPISGHRSVSWYQQTPGQGLQFLFEYFSETQRNKGNFPGRFSGRQFSNSRSEMNVSTLELGDSALYLCASSLEAQGTEAFFGQGTRLTVV.

The chain uses TRBV29-1 and TRBJ1-1, with TRBD1 matching over 7 bases. Trimming took 6 bases from V and 0 from J; bases not matched to a gene: 7. Germline loops: CDR1 SQVTM, CDR2 ANQGSEA. The CDR3 runs 14 residues. CDR3 nucleotides: TGCAGCGTACGTAAGGGGGCGGTGAACACTGAAGCTTTCTTT. The encoded protein is CSVRKGAVNTEAFF. The variable domain in full, completed from reference TRBV29-1 and TRBJ1-1, reads SAVISQKPSRDICQRGTSLTIQCQVDSQVTMMFWYRQQPGQSLTLIATANQGSEATYESGFVIDKFPISRPNLTFSTLTVSNMSPEDSSIYLCSVRKGAVNTEAFFGQGTRLTVV.

The chain recombines TRBV7-2 with TRBJ2-1; D possibly corresponds to TRBD1 (5 bases). V shed 5 bases and J shed 4 bases, with 12 bases lying between them. This CDR3 is 14 amino acids long. Per germline, CDR1 SGHTA and CDR2 FQGNSA. The CDR3 protein is CASSKAAGYNEQFF. The CDR3 DNA sequence: TGTGCCAGCAGCAAGGCGGCAGGGTACAATGAGCAGTTCTTC.

The gene calls are TRBV4-2 and TRBJ1-1; 7 nucleotides align to TRBD1. Germline values: CDR1 LGHNA, CDR2 YNFKEQ. The V and J ends lost 0 bases and 7 bases, in that order; junction bases with no gene match: 11. The CDR3 length is 16 residues. Here the CDR3 DNA reads TGTGCCAGCAGCCAAGAGGACAGGACATTAAGTGGTGAAGCTTTCTTT. Residues: CASSQEDRTLSGEAFF.

The rearrangement links TRBV11-3 to TRBJ1-6; D may be TRBD1 (5 bases). The CDR3 loop spans 17 amino acids. The germline gives CDR1 SGHNT, CDR2 YENEEA. Trimming cost V 5 bases and J 8 bases, with 22 bases left between them. CDR3: CASSPSDIGGTYSPLHF. In nucleotides, the CDR3 is TGTGCCAGCAGCCCCTCCGACATCGGGGGTACCTATTCACCCCTCCACTTT.

The rearrangement joins TRBV7-9 to TRBJ1-1, with a possible D match to TRBD1 (5 bases). The V end lost 3 bases, the J end lost 1 base, and 6 bases lay between the germline ends. The CDR3 loop spans 13 amino acids. Germline V lookup: CDR1 SEHNR, CDR2 FQNEAQ (reference sequence). The CDR3 DNA reads TGTGCCAGCAGCTTTACAGGGAACACTGAAGCTTTCTTT. Amino acid sequence: CASSFTGNTEAFF.

This clone came up once. V and J are TRBV2 and TRBJ2-5; 8 bases are shared with TRBD1. The CDR3 consists of 17 residues. Germline assignment: CDR1 SNHLY and CDR2 FYNNEI. Trimming took 4 bases from V and 7 from J; bases not matched to a gene: 17. The CDR3 here is CASSGGRGQEGSGTQYF. In nucleotides, the CDR3 is TGTGCCAGCAGTGGGGGGCGGGGACAGGAGGGGTCCGGGACCCAGTACTTC.

The J gene is TRBJ2-1, the V gene TRBV27, with D possibly TRBD1 on 6 matching bases. Germline V gene data show CDR1 as MNHEY and CDR2 as SMNVEV (reference sequence). Trimming pared 6 bases from V and 5 bases from J, leaving 20 bases between. CDR3 length: 16 amino acids. DNA of the CDR3: TGTGCCAGCAGACGGATTGTCGGACAGAGAAACAATGAGCAGTTCTTC. It encodes CASRRIVGQRNNEQFF.

This chain uses TRBV6-1 with TRBJ2-7; TRBD1 matches 7 bases. After removal of 2 bases from V and 4 bases from J, the junction contained 2 bases not matched to a gene. Germline V CDR1 and CDR2: MNHNS, SASEGT. The CDR3 sequence is 13 residues long. CDR3 DNA: TGTGCCAGCAGTGAACGGGACAGATACGAGCAGTACTTC. Protein product: CASSERDRYEQYF.

V and J are TRBV27 and TRBJ2-1, with TRBD2 matching over 9 bases. Germline V lookup: CDR1 MNHEY, CDR2 SMNVEV (reference sequence). This CDR3 has 13 residues. Unmatched junction bases numbered 2, after V lost 2 bases and J lost 9 bases. The CDR3 loop is CASSLAGGVEQFF. CDR3 nucleotide sequence: TGTGCCAGCAGTTTAGCGGGGGGGGTTGAGCAGTTCTTC.

The chain is built from TRBV6-1 and TRBJ2-3; no reliable D call. Germline assignment: CDR1 MNHNS and CDR2 SASEGT. Trimming pared 4 bases from V and 7 bases from J, leaving 6 bases between. The CDR3 spans 11 residues. CDR3 DNA: TGTGCCAGCAGTGTCCTATATACGCAGTATTTT. Protein: CASSVLYTQYF.

This sequence joins TRBV5-4 and TRBJ2-7; maybe TRBD1 (6 bases). The germline CDR1 and CDR2 sequences are SGHNT and YYREEE (reference sequence). CDR3 length: 16 residues. Trimming removed 3 bases at V and 2 bases at J, with 18 bases between. The CDR3 nucleotides are TGTGCCAGCAGCTCATCACTTACGACAGGTACCTACGAGCAGTACTTC. As protein: CASSSSLTTGTYEQYF.